The 31 T cell receptor beta chains in this list originate from one sample, sequenced in a study of CD8+CD57+ T cells in acquired aplastic anemia. Genomic DNA constituted the template upon which TCR beta VDJ and CDR3 profiling was performed. TCRdb reprocessed the reads via MiXCR and lists one record per CDR3 protein. The sample has around 200,000 distinct CDR3 sequences, 50% to 55% seen once; the top ten hold around a sixth. Sample: sorted CD4+, CD8+, or CD8+CD57+ T cells (not recorded which) from PBMCs. The source of these receptors is a human donor in good health, serving as a control.

This clonotype has ten or more counts. V usage is TRBV5-1 and J usage is TRBJ2-1; the D gene is possibly TRBD2 (6 bases). CDR3 length equals 15 residues. Germline V gene lookup returns CDR1 SGHRS and CDR2 YFSETQ. Deletions cut 1 base from V and 4 bases from J, with 12 bases between. CDR3 in DNA: TGCGCCAGCAGCTTGTGGGGGGTTCGGTACAATGAGCAGTTCTTC. As protein: CASSLWGVRYNEQFF.

The genes are TRBV2 and TRBJ2-5, with no clear D. Germline loops: CDR1 SNHLY, CDR2 FYNNEI. The CDR3 covers 12 residues. Trimming took 4 bases from V and 0 from J, leaving 3 bases between them. The CDR3 sequence: CASSGYQETQYF. CDR3 nucleotides: TGTGCCAGCAGTGGATACCAAGAGACCCAGTACTTC.

The chain couples TRBV19 to TRBJ1-2; 9 nucleotides align to TRBD1. Germline lookup yields CDR1 LNHDA and CDR2 SQIVND (reference sequence). The CDR3 is made up of 16 amino acids. The V gene end was trimmed by 7 bases and the J gene end by 5 bases; junction bases not matched to a gene: 14. In DNA form, the CDR3 reads TGTGCCAGTACCCCTAAGAGGACAGGGGAGCGGTATGGCTACACCTTC. It yields the protein CASTPKRTGERYGYTF. Full variable domain (outside the CDR3, taken from reference TRBV19 and TRBJ1-2): DGGITQSPKYLFRKEGQNVTLSCEQNLNHDAMYWYRQDPGQGLRLIYYSQIVNDFQKGDIAEGYSVSREKKESFPLTVTSAQKNPTAFYLCASTPKRTGERYGYTFGSGTRLTVV.

This clonotype was seen many times. The chain joins TRBV19 to TRBJ1-5, with D uncertain. The CDR3 sequence is 19 residues long. The V gene lost 0 bases and the J gene lost 4 bases, with 22 bases spanning the gap. The V gene's germline CDR1 is LNHDA and CDR2 SQIVND (reference sequence). CDR3 region: CASSIDPLETRAVNQPQHF. DNA for the CDR3: TGTGCCAGTAGTATAGATCCCTTGGAGACTCGGGCAGTGAATCAGCCCCAGCATTTT.

The chain recombines TRBV7-9 with TRBJ1-6; D might be TRBD1 (5 bases). The CDR3 spans 13 residues. Germline assignment: CDR1 SEHNR and CDR2 FQNEAQ (reference sequence). The V and J ends lost 11 bases and 9 bases respectively, with 17 bases between them. CDR3 protein: CAGARASPSPLHF. DNA for the CDR3: TGTGCCGGGGCTAGGGCTTCCCCTTCACCCCTCCACTTT.

This clonotype appeared once. The CDR3 region is CAISESLRGYVSGYTF. CDR3 in DNA: TGTGCCATCAGTGAGTCTCTTAGGGGGTATGTGTCTGGCTACACCTTC. The genes are TRBV10-3 and TRBJ1-2; D is perhaps TRBD1 (6 bases). Trimming removed 0 bases at V and 7 bases at J, with 18 bases between. The germline V gene has CDR1 ENHRY and CDR2 SYGVKD. This CDR3 has 16 amino acids.

This clonotype has more than one count but fewer than ten. This rearrangement joins TRBV6-4 to TRBJ2-4; no definite D call. The CDR3 contains 16 residues. From germline, CDR1 is MRHNA and CDR2 SNTAGT. Deletions cut 6 bases from V and 2 bases from J, with 17 bases between. In DNA, the CDR3 is TGTGCCAGCAGGTTAGACGAAGGGCGTCCCAAAAACATTCAGTACTTC. Its translation: CASRLDEGRPKNIQYF.

Of note for this clonotype: One junction end does not reproduce the germline sequence, and a read error may be involved. DNA for the CDR3: TGTGCCAGCAGCTTAGCGGGGGCTGCGTACAATGAGCAGCTCTTC. This sequence encodes CASSLAGAAYNEQLF. The chain links TRBV7-2 to TRBJ2-1; D is perhaps TRBD1 (6 bases). CDR3 length: 15 residues. Germline CDR1 and CDR2: SGHTA and FQGNSA.

The V call is TRBV10-3, the J call TRBJ2-3; D possibly corresponds to TRBD1 (5 bases). Germline CDR1 and CDR2: ENHRY and SYGVKD. V was trimmed by 0 bases and J by 2 bases, leaving 24 bases between them. The CDR3 is 20 amino acids. The CDR3 bases are TGTGCCATCAGTGAGTCAGGGGTGGCCACTCATACCTGCTCCACAGATACGCAGTATTTT. It translates to CAISESGVATHTCSTDTQYF.

This clonotype was observed once. The genes are TRBV29-1 and TRBJ2-3; D perhaps matches TRBD1 (6 bases). V shed 3 bases and J shed 2 bases, with 15 bases lying between them. This CDR3 region has 15 residues. The germline gives CDR1 SQVTM, CDR2 ANQGSEA. In DNA form, the CDR3 reads TGCAGCGTTGATCACAGGGTTTTGCCCACAGATACGCAGTATTTT. Protein: CSVDHRVLPTDTQYF.

This clonotype has just a few counts. The rearrangement joins TRBV7-2 to TRBJ1-5, with D hard to call. The germline gives CDR1 SGHTA, CDR2 FQGNSA. V was shortened by 0 bases and J by 3 bases, with 9 bases between the two germline ends. The CDR3 is 15 amino acids. The CDR3 loop reads CASSLAGMVNQPQHF. The CDR3 DNA reads as TGTGCCAGCAGCTTAGCAGGGATGGTCAATCAGCCCCAGCATTTT.

This clonotype was detected ten times or more. This chain joins TRBV3-1 and TRBJ1-4; D may be TRBD1 (6 bases). This CDR3 has 17 amino acids. Deletions cut 1 base from V and 8 bases from J, with 20 bases between. CDR1 is LGHDT, CDR2 YNNKEL, per germline (reference sequence). This CDR3 reads CASSQGLETGADEKLFF. Here the CDR3 DNA reads TGTGCCAGCAGCCAAGGGCTAGAGACAGGCGCTGACGAAAAACTGTTTTTT.

This clonotype was recorded at least ten times. V is TRBV7-2 and J is TRBJ1-4; 7 nucleotides match TRBD1. This CDR3 comprises 15 residues. The germline V gene encodes CDR1 SGHTA and CDR2 FQGNSA. Trimming at V came to 5 bases and at J to 5 bases, leaving 8 bases not matched to a gene. CDR3 residues: CASSPALGGNEKLFF. DNA for the CDR3: TGTGCCAGCAGCCCAGCCCTAGGGGGCAATGAAAAACTGTTTTTT.

The chain links TRBV9 to TRBJ2-5; TRBD1 matches 10 bases. The CDR3 spans 16 residues. Germline-derived CDR1 and CDR2 are SGDLS and YYNGEE. Unmatched junction bases numbered 7, after V lost 4 bases and J lost 1 base. As DNA, the CDR3 is TGTGCCAGCAGCCCATCCGGGACAGGGGTCCAAGAGACCCAGTACTTC. The encoded protein is CASSPSGTGVQETQYF.

This clonotype was picked up a small number of times. The CDR3 coding sequence is TGCAGCGTTGTTGGCACAGATACGCAGTATTTT. Protein: CSVVGTDTQYF. The chain uses TRBV29-1 and TRBJ2-3; D ambiguous. The germline gives CDR1 SQVTM, CDR2 ANQGSEA. Deletions cut 4 bases from V and 1 base from J, with 3 bases between. The CDR3 has 11 amino acids.

V gene TRBV5-1 combines with J gene TRBJ2-3; the match to TRBD2 covers 10 bases. The CDR3 has 15 residues. The germline V gene encodes CDR1 SGHRS and CDR2 YFSETQ. Trimming removed 4 bases from V and 6 bases from J; junction bases left unmatched: 8. The CDR3 coding sequence is TGCGCCAGCAGCCCTAGCAGCGGGGGGGTGGATACGCAGTATTTT. It translates to CASSPSSGGVDTQYF.

At least ten counts were recorded for this clonotype. The rearrangement joins TRBV28 to TRBJ1-1; no clear D gene. CDR1 is MDHEN and CDR2 is SYDVKM in the germline V gene. The CDR3 is made up of 14 amino acids. The germline V and J ends were trimmed by 6 bases and 4 bases, with 15 bases remaining between them. The CDR3: CASSRRLVGTEAFF. CDR3 bases: TGTGCCAGCAGCCGACGTCTAGTGGGCACTGAAGCTTTCTTT.

This clonotype was seen more than once but under ten times. The chain recombines TRBV20-1 with TRBJ2-2; 12 bases align to TRBD1. There are 15 residues in the CDR3. Germline V gene sequence: CDR1 DFQATT, CDR2 SNEGSKA (reference sequence). The J segment lost 7 bases and the V segment lost 3 bases, leaving 6 bases of the junction unmatched. CDR3 nucleotides: TGCAGTGCTAGCCCGGGACAGGGGGCGATCGGGGAGCTGTTTTTT. Translated, it gives CSASPGQGAIGELFF.

V is TRBV24-1 and J is TRBJ2-5; TRBD1 is a possible D gene (6 bases). Germline V gene lookup returns CDR1 KGHDR and CDR2 SFDVKD. V lost 9 bases to trimming and J lost 2 bases, with 15 bases between them. This CDR3 spans 14 amino acids. DNA of the CDR3: TGTGCCACCGGTGGTATTCAGGGGCAAGAGACCCAGTACTTC. Encoded protein: CATGGIQGQETQYF.

The rearrangement links TRBV30 to TRBJ1-1; D remains ambiguous. This CDR3 spans 11 amino acids. The V end lost 2 bases, the J end lost 8 bases, and 9 bases lay between the germline ends. Germline V CDR1 and CDR2: GTSNPN, SVGIG (reference sequence). The chain's CDR3 is CAWSIKLEAFF. The CDR3 region has the DNA TGTGCCTGGAGTATAAAGCTGGAAGCTTTCTTT.

This clonotype was seen ten or more times. V is TRBV3-1 and J is TRBJ1-2; TRBD1 might be the D (5 bases). Germline CDR1 reads LGHDT; CDR2 reads YNNKEL (reference sequence). V was pared by 0 bases and J by 8 bases, with 22 bases between. The CDR3 is 17 amino acids. The CDR3 region is CASSQEVSAGRWLGYTF. DNA for the CDR3: TGTGCCAGCAGCCAAGAAGTGTCCGCAGGGAGGTGGTTGGGCTACACCTTC.

This clonotype was seen ten or more times. The genes are TRBV6-5 and TRBJ1-6; no reliable D call. The CDR3 has 12 residues. Per the germline V gene, CDR1 is MNHEY and CDR2 is SVGAGI. V was clipped by 6 bases and J by 4 bases, with 4 bases between them. The DNA of the CDR3 is TGTGCCAGCAGGCAGTATAATTCACCCCTCCACTTT. Its translation: CASRQYNSPLHF.

This clonotype was observed at least ten times. This chain uses TRBV5-8 with TRBJ2-5; 11 nucleotides line up with TRBD2. CDR3 length equals 17 residues. Per the germline V gene, CDR1 is SGHTS and CDR2 is YDEGEE. V dropped 2 bases and J dropped 4; count of bases not matched to a gene: 10. In DNA, the CDR3 is TGTGCCAGCAGCTTACTAGCGGGGGCCGGGAAGGGAGAGACCCAGTACTTC. Amino acids: CASSLLAGAGKGETQYF.

This clonotype was detected only once. The chain couples TRBV20-1 to TRBJ2-7; unclear D gene. V lost 5 bases, J lost 2 bases, and 13 bases lay in between. CDR3 length: 13 residues. Germline assignment: CDR1 DFQATT and CDR2 SNEGSKA (reference sequence). The CDR3 DNA sequence: TGCAGTGCTCGTCCCACCTCCACCTACGAGCAGTACTTC. Protein: CSARPTSTYEQYF.

This clonotype was counted a few times. One end of the junction is discordant with germline, which a read error may explain. The rearrangement uses TRBV7-6 and TRBJ1-4; D unresolved. This CDR3 comprises 15 residues. The germline CDR1 and CDR2 sequences are SGHVS and FNYEAQ. The CDR3 is CASSLYSATIEKLFF. The CDR3 DNA is TGTGCCAGCAGTTTATACAGCGCAACTATTGAAAAACTGTTTTTT.

In this sample, this clonotype turned up many times. The chain links TRBV6-2 or TRBV6-3 to TRBJ2-5; perhaps TRBD2 as D (6 bases). CDR3 size: 12 residues. The V end lost 2 bases, the J end lost 7 bases, and 8 bases lay between the germline ends. Germline V gives CDR1 MNHEY, CDR2 SVGEGT. The DNA of the CDR3 is TGTGCCAGCAGTTACCAACTAGCGACCCAGTACTTC. Translation: CASSYQLATQYF.

This chain connects TRBV10-3 to TRBJ2-7; the D gene is possibly TRBD1 (6 bases). The CDR3 runs to 15 residues. Germline V gene lookup returns CDR1 ENHRY and CDR2 SYGVKD. Between the trimmed V and J ends, which lost 0 bases and 5 bases, there was a span of 14 bases. The CDR3 is CAISESDSSGDEQYV. CDR3 nucleotides: TGTGCCATCAGTGAGTCGGACAGTTCCGGGGACGAGCAGTACGTC.

This clonotype has more than one count but fewer than ten. One base away lies a much larger clone, so this may be a sequencing read error. CDR3 protein: CASSQENAGELFF. CDR3 sequence (DNA): TGCGCCAGCAGCCAAGAGAACGCCGGGGAGCTGTTTTTT. V usage is TRBV4-3 and J usage is TRBJ2-2; no firm D call. Germline V gene lookup returns CDR1 LGHNA and CDR2 YSLEER. The CDR3 has 13 amino acids.

CDR3 bases: TGTGCCAGCAGCGCAAGGACAGGGGTTGCCTATGGCTACACCTTC. It translates to CASSARTGVAYGYTF. This chain links TRBV9 with TRBJ1-2; 9 bases map to TRBD1. The CDR3 is made up of 15 amino acids. Trimming took 3 bases from V and 4 from J; bases not matched to a gene: 7. The germline CDR1 and CDR2 sequences are SGDLS and YYNGEE.

This clonotype was seen ten or more times. V is TRBV24-1 and J is TRBJ2-3; 7 bases match TRBD1. Germline values: CDR1 KGHDR, CDR2 SFDVKD. After removal of 3 bases from V and 6 bases from J, the junction contained 11 bases not matched to a gene. This CDR3 has 16 residues. The CDR3 spells CATSDARQGDWDTQYF. CDR3 DNA sequence: TGTGCCACCAGTGATGCGCGACAGGGCGATTGGGATACGCAGTATTTT.

This clonotype has a count of ten or more. The J gene is TRBJ1-1, the V gene TRBV20-1; a weak D match, TRBD1 (6 bases). CDR1 is DFQATT and CDR2 is SNEGSKA in the germline V gene (reference sequence). V was cut by 6 bases and J by 1 base, with 12 bases left in between. This CDR3 spans 13 amino acids. CDR3 in amino acids: CSAEPGENTEAFF. The CDR3, as DNA: TGCAGTGCAGAGCCAGGGGAGAACACTGAAGCTTTCTTT.